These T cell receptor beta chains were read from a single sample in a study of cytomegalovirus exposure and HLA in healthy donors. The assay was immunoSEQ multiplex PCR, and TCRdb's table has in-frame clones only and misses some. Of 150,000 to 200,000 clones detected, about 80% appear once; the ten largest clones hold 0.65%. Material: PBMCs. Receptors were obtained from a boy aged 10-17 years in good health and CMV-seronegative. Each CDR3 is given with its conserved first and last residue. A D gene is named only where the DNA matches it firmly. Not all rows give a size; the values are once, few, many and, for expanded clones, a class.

cdr3_nt: TGTGCCGGGACAGGGCTATACACCGGGGAGCTGTTTTTT; cdr3_aa: CAGTGLYTGELFF; d_call: TRBD1; v_call: TRBV30; j_call: TRBJ2-2; clone_size: NA
cdr3_nt: TGTGCCAGCAGCCACTGGGACAGGACCTCTGGAAACACCATATATTTT; cdr3_aa: CASSHWDRTSGNTIYF; d_call: TRBD1; v_call: TRBV9; j_call: TRBJ1-3; clone_size: NA
cdr3_nt: TGTGCCAGCAAAGCCCAGGGTGCAACTAATGAAAAACTGTTTTTT; cdr3_aa: CASKAQGATNEKLFF; d_call: NA; v_call: TRBV6-1; j_call: TRBJ1-4; clone_size: once
cdr3_nt: TGTGCCAGCAGCTTAGATGACAGGGGGCAGTCCTACGAGCAGTACTTC; cdr3_aa: CASSLDDRGQSYEQYF; d_call: TRBD1; v_call: TRBV11-1; j_call: TRBJ2-7; clone_size: NA
cdr3_nt: TGTGCCAGCAGTGAAGAACGCAGGGCCCCAGATACGCAGTATTTT; cdr3_aa: CASSEERRAPDTQYF; d_call: NA; v_call: TRBV6-1; j_call: TRBJ2-3; clone_size: NA
cdr3_nt: TGTGCCAGCAGCGAGACTAGCGCCTCCTACGAGCAGTACTTC; cdr3_aa: CASSETSASYEQYF; d_call: TRBD2; v_call: TRBV28; j_call: TRBJ2-7; clone_size: NA
cdr3_nt: TGTGCCAGCAGCTTAGTGGTTGCGACTGAAGCTTTCTTT; cdr3_aa: CASSLVVATEAFF; d_call: NA; v_call: TRBV11-2; j_call: TRBJ1-1; clone_size: NA
cdr3_nt: TGTGCCAGCAGCCCTGCCCCGACAGGGGGCTCGGGGTACTTC; cdr3_aa: CASSPAPTGGSGYF; d_call: TRBD1; v_call: TRBV5-6; j_call: TRBJ2-7; clone_size: NA
cdr3_nt: TGCGCCAGCAGCTTGGCGGGTTTCGGCGTTTGGACAGATACGCAGTATTTT; cdr3_aa: CASSLAGFGVWTDTQYF; d_call: NA; v_call: TRBV5-1; j_call: TRBJ2-3; clone_size: NA
cdr3_nt: TGTGCCAGCAGCGCCGACAGTCAAGAGACCCAGTACTTC; cdr3_aa: CASSADSQETQYF; d_call: NA; v_call: TRBV6-4; j_call: TRBJ2-5; clone_size: NA
cdr3_nt: TGCGCCAGCAGGCACACGAAGGAACAGGGGGACTATGGCTACACCTTC; cdr3_aa: CASRHTKEQGDYGYTF; d_call: TRBD1; v_call: TRBV4-1; j_call: TRBJ1-2; clone_size: once
cdr3_nt: TGTGCCAGCAGGGGACAGGGTAGAGGAAACACCATATATTTT; cdr3_aa: CASRGQGRGNTIYF; d_call: TRBD1; v_call: TRBV6-5; j_call: TRBJ1-3; clone_size: NA
cdr3_nt: TGTGCCACCTCGGACAGGGACCCCCTTGGTGGCTACACCTTC; cdr3_aa: CATSDRDPLGGYTF; d_call: TRBD1; v_call: TRBV19; j_call: TRBJ1-2; clone_size: NA
cdr3_nt: TGCGCCAGCAGCTTACAGGGGACGAACACTGAAGCTTTCTTT; cdr3_aa: CASSLQGTNTEAFF; d_call: TRBD1; v_call: TRBV5-1; j_call: TRBJ1-1; clone_size: NA
cdr3_nt: TGTGCCAGCAGTGAACTGCAGGGGGCCCGAGGCTACACCTTC; cdr3_aa: CASSELQGARGYTF; d_call: TRBD1; v_call: TRBV2; j_call: TRBJ1-2; clone_size: NA
cdr3_nt: TGTGCCAGCAGCCTTGAGGGACAGGGTCTGACTGAAGCTTTCTTT; cdr3_aa: CASSLEGQGLTEAFF; d_call: TRBD1; v_call: TRBV7-6; j_call: TRBJ1-1; clone_size: NA
cdr3_nt: TGTGCCAGCAGTTACTCAGAAGTTCCTATCACCGGGGAGCTGTTTTTT; cdr3_aa: CASSYSEVPITGELFF; d_call: NA; v_call: TRBV6-5; j_call: TRBJ2-2; clone_size: NA
cdr3_nt: TGTTCCAGCAGCTTTCGGGGAAAGTACGAGCAGTACTTC; cdr3_aa: CSSSFRGKYEQYF; d_call: NA; v_call: TRBV7-9; j_call: TRBJ2-7; clone_size: NA
cdr3_nt: TGTGCCAGCAGCCCCTCCACCATGACAGTTAATCGAGCTTTCTTT; cdr3_aa: CASSPSTMTVNRAFF; d_call: NA; v_call: TRBV7-9; j_call: TRBJ1-1; clone_size: NA
cdr3_nt: TGTGCCAGCAGCTCTGACAGGGCCTACGAGCAGTACTTC; cdr3_aa: CASSSDRAYEQYF; d_call: TRBD1; v_call: TRBV5-6; j_call: TRBJ2-7; clone_size: NA